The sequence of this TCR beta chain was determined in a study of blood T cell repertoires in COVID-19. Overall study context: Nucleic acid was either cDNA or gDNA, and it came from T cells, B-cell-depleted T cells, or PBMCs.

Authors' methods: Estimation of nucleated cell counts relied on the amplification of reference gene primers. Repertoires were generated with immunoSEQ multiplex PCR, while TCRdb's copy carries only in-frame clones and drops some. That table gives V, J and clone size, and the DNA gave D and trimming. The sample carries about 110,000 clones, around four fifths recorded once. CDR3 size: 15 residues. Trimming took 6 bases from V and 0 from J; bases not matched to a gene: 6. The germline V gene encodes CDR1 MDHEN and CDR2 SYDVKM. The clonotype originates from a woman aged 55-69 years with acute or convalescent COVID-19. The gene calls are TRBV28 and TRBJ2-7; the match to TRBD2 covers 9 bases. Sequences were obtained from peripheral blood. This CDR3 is CASRPRTSASYEQYF. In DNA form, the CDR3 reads TGTGCCAGCAGGCCCCGGACTAGCGCCTCCTACGAGCAGTACTTC.